This T cell receptor beta chain was identified during a study of STAT3 mutations in large granular lymphocyte leukemia (dated by TCRdb to between 2017 and 2020). With regard to the full study: About half of the T-LGLL patients who underwent longitudinal sequencing carried canonical activating STAT3 mutations. One or more immunosuppressive therapy regimens were given to more than half of T-LGLL patients, and hematologic response was seen in around two fifths of the treated patients. On average, sequencing was done at about 4.2 time points per patient, with the number of samplings ranging from 2 to 8. To reconstruct clonal hierarchy and dynamics, serial deep sequencing of TCRbeta CDR3 and STAT3 was performed in patients with T-cell large granular lymphocyte leukemia. From an initial cohort of 207 LGL patients, 15 to 20 representative T-LGLL cases were selected for longitudinal TCRbeta and STAT3 sequencing. As controls within the study, a couple of patients with natural killer LGL leukemia were also sequenced longitudinally. Overall study results and their limits: Since codominant clonotypes persisted in some patients, a small but highly pathogenic clone may have gone undetected. Dominant TCR clone burden was found to exceed STAT3 mutant burden in several patients, suggesting that STAT3 mutation arose secondarily within a pre-expanded clone. The linking of therapy response to changes in TCR clonal burden was complicated by variable intervals between samplings and differing treatment regimens. Because no samples were available when a clone first appeared, clonal expansion had to be inferred from samplings taken at other points. TCR clonotype switching after therapy was observed in about 30% of the 18 patients, and all newly emerging clones were found to be STAT3 wild type. All T-LGLL patients had at least one immunodominant TCRbeta clonotype, and roughly half had multiple immunodominant subclonotypes.

Turning to this clone: Its antigen is currently not known. The input lacks base qualities; no much larger clone sits a single base away.

DNA was extracted from blood mononuclear cells, with the same DNA used for both TCR and STAT3 sequencing. An Illumina MiSeq was used to sequence the TCRbeta libraries, yielding an average of about 41,000 productive templates per sample. Using multiplex PCR amplification, the immunoSEQ assay generated the TCRbeta CDR3 libraries. The authors' analysis ran thus. Following a previously defined approach, repertoire diversity was calculated, and values close to 0 point to extremely monoclonal samples. Imported from immuneACCESS, the table was reduced by TCRdb to in-frame sequences with V and J called. These copies leave out some clones; in studies compared against another copy, an unresolved V gene accounts for under half, and the cause of the remainder is not known. The V and J calls and clone size are taken from that table; D and trimming were inferred from the DNA. For this sample the table gives about 4,200 clones, of which roughly two thirds were detected only once. Around 70% of the sample is in the top ten clones.

Spanning cysteine to phenylalanine, the CDR3 consists of 13 amino acids. The kept DNA is CDR3 alone, 39 bases in frame from the first base. V is pared back by 4 bases and J by 10 bases, with 11 bases lying between the germline termini. CDR1 is given as SNHLY and CDR2 as FYNNEI, both from the germline V gene. The chain is made from TRBV2 and TRBJ1-6, with no reliable assignment of the D segment. The sequenced material came from peripheral blood mononuclear cells. The TCR comes from a man aged 55-75 years with T-cell large granular lymphocyte leukemia. Some clones in this sample may be carry-over from other donors' samples. The age is the age at diagnosis. The DNA is as follows: TGTGCCAGCAGTGGTGGTTTATACTCACCCCTCCACTTT. Its product reads: CASSGGLYSPLHF.